Given below is one TCR beta chain in context. This entry belongs to a study of shared T cell receptors in the human thymus. Trimming at V came to 1 base and at J to 3 bases, leaving 6 bases not matched to a gene. This CDR3 has 16 residues. Germline V gives CDR1 MGHRA, CDR2 YSYEKL. Profiling relied on immunoSEQ multiplex PCR, and the TCRdb table lists in-frame clones only, not all of them. This sample has 720,000 or so clones, with 80% to 90% found just once. The same specimen was also included in a second study, on human thymus T cells. That source adds: Corrective cardiac surgery supplied the resected thymus tissue. What appeared biased in thymic and blood repertoires was the usage of V and J genes.

This rearrangement joins TRBV4-1 to TRBJ1-5; 7 bases align to TRBD1. The TCR comes from a girl less than two years old with a congenital heart defect. The sequenced sample was thymocytes. CDR3 sequence: CASSQVWGQPNQPQHF. The CDR3 nucleotides are TGCGCCAGCAGCCAAGTTTGGGGACAGCCCAATCAGCCCCAGCATTTT.